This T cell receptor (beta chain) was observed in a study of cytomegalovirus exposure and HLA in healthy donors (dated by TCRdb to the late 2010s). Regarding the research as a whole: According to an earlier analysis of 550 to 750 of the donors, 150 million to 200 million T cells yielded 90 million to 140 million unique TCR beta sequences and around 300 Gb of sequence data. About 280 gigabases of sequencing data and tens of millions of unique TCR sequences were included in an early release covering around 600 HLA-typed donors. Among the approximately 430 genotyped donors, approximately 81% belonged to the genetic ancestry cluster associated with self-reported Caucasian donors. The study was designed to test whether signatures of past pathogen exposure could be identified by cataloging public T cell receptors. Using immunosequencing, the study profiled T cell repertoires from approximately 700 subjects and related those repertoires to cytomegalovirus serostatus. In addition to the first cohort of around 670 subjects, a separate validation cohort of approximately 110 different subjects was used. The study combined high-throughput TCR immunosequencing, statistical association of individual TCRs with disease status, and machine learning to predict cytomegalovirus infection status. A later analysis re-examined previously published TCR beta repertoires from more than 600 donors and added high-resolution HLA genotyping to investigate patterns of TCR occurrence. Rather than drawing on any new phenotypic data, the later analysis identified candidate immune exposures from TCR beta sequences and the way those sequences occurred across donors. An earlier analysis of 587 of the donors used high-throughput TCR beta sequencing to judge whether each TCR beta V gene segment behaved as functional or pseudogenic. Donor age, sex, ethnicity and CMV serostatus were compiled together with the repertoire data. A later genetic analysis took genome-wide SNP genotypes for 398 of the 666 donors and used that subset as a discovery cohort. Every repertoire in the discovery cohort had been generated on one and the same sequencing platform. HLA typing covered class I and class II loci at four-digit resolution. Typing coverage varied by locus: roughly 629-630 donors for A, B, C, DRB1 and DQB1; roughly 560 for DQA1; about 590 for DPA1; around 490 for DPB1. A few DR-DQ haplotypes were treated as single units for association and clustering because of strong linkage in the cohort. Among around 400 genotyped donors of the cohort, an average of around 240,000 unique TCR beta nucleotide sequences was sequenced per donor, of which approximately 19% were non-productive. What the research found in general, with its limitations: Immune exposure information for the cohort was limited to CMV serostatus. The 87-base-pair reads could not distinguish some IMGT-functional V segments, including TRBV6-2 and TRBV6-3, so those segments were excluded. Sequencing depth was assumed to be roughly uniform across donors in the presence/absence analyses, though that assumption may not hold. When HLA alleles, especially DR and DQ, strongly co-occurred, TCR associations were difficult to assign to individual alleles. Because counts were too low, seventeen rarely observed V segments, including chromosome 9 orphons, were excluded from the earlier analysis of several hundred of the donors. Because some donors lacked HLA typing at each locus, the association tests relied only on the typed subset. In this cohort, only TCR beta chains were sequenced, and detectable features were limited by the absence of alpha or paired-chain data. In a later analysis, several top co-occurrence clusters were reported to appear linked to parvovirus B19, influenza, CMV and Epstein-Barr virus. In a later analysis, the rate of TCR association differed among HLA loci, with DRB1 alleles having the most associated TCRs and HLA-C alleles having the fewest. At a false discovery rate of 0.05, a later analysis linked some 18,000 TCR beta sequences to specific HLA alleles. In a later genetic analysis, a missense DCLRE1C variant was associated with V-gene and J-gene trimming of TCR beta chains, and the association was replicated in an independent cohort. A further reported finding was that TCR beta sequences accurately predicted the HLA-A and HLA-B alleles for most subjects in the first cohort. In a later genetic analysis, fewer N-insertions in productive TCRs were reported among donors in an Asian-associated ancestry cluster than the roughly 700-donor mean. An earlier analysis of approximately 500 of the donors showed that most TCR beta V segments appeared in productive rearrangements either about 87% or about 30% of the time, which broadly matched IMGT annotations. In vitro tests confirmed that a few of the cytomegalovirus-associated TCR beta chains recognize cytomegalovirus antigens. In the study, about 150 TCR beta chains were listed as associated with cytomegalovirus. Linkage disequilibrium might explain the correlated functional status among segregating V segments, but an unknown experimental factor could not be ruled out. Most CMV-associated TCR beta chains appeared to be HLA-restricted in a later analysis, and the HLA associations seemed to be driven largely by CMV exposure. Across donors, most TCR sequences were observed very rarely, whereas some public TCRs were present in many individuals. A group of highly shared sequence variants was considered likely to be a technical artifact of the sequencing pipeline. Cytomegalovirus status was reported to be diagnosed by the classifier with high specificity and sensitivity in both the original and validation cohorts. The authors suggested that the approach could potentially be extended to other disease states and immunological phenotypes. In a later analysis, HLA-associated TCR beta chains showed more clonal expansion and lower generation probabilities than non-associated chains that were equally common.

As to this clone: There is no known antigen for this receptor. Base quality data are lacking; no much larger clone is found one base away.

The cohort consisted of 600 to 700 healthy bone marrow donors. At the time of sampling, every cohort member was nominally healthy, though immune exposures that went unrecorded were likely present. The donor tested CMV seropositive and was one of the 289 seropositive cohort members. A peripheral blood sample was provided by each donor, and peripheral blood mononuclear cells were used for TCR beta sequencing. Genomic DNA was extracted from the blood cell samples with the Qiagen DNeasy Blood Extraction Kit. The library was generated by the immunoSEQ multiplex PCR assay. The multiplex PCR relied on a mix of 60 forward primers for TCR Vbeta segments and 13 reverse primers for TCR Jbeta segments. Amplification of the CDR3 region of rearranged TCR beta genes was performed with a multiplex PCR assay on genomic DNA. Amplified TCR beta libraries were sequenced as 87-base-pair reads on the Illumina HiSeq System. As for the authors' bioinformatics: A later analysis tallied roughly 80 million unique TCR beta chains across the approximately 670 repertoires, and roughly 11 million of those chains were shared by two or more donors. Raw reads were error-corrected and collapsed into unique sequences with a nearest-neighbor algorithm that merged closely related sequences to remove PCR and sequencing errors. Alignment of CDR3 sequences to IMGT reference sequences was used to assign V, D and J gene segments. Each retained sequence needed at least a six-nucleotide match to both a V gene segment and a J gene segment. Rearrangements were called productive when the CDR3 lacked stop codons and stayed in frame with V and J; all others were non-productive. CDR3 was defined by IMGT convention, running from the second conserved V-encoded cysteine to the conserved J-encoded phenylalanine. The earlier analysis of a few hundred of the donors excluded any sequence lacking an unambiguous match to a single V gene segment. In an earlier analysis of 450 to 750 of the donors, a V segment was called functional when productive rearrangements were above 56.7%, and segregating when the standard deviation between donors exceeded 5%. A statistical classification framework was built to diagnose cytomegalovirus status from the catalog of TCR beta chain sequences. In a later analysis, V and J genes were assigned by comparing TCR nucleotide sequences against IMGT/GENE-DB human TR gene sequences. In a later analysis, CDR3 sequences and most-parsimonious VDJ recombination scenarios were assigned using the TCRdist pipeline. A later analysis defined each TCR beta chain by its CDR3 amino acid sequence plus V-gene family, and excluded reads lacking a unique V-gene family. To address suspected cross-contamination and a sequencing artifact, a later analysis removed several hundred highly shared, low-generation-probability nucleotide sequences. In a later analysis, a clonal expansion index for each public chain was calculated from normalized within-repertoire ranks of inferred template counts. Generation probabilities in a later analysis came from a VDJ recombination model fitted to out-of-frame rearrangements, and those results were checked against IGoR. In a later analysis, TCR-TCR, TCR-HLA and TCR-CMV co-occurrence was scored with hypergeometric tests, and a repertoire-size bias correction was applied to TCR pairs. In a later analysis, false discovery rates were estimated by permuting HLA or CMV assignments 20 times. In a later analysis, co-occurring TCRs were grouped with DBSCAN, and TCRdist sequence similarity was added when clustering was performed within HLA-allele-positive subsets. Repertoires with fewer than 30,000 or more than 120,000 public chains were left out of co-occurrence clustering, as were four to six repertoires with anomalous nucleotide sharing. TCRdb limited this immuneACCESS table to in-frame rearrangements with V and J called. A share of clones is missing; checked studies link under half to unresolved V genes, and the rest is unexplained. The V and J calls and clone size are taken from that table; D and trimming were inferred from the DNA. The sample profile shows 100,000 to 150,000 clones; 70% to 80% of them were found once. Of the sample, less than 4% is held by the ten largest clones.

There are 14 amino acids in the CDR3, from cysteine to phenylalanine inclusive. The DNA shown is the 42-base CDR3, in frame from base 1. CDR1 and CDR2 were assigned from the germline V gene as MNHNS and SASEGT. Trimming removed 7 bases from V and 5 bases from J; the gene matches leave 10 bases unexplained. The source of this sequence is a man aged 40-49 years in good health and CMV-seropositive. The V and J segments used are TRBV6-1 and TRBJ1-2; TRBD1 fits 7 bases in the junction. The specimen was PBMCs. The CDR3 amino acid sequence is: CASTIDRVSYGYTF. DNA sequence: TGTGCCAGCACCATCGACAGGGTTAGTTATGGCTACACCTTC.